The 31 T cell receptor beta chains in this list originate from one sample, sequenced in a study of blood T cell repertoires in COVID-19. Clones were read by immunoSEQ multiplex PCR, and TCRdb kept only the in-frame ones, dropping some. The sample yields roughly 66,000 clones, around 90% seen once. Sequencing input: peripheral blood. Every receptor here comes from a human donor with active COVID-19. The donor label of this sample is uncertain.

The rearrangement uses TRBV5-4 and TRBJ2-3, with 12 bases identical to TRBD2. This CDR3 contains 15 residues. The trim removed 2 bases at V and 3 bases at J, leaving 1 base unmatched. Germline V gene lookup returns CDR1 SGHNT and CDR2 YYREEE (reference sequence). The CDR3 loop is CASSFGLAGTDTQYF. The CDR3 bases are TGTGCCAGCAGCTTCGGACTAGCGGGGACAGATACGCAGTATTTT.

V usage is TRBV2 and J usage is TRBJ1-2; 7 bases are shared with TRBD1. Germline V gene data show CDR1 as SNHLY and CDR2 as FYNNEI. V was clipped by 7 bases and J by 4 bases; unmatched bases: 9. This CDR3 contains 14 residues. The CDR3 sequence: CASIERQGGYGYTF. CDR3 in DNA: TGTGCCAGCATTGAGAGACAGGGTGGCTATGGCTACACCTTC.

This clone has more than one count but fewer than ten. V gene TRBV7-8 combines with J gene TRBJ2-5, with D possibly TRBD1 on 6 matching bases. Trimming removed 1 base from V and 5 bases from J, with 17 bases in between. Germline V gene sequence: CDR1 SGHVS, CDR2 FQNEAQ. This CDR3 is built from 16 residues. The DNA of the CDR3 is TGTGCCAGCAGCTTAGAAGGTACAGGGACGTATGAGACCCAGTACTTC. Translation gives CASSLEGTGTYETQYF.

This chain uses TRBV9 with TRBJ2-1; 14 nucleotides agree with TRBD2. The CDR3 sequence is 14 residues long. J gave up 10 bases and V 6 bases, and 6 bases lay outside the gene matches. Germline values: CDR1 SGDLS, CDR2 YYNGEE. The CDR3 is CASNTGLAGVEQFF. In DNA, the CDR3 is TGTGCCAGCAACACGGGACTAGCGGGAGTCGAGCAGTTCTTC. The full variable domain, its missing parts supplied by reference TRBV9 and TRBJ2-1, is DSGVTQTPKHLITATGQRVTLRCSPRSGDLSVYWYQQSLDQGLQFLIQYYNGEERAKGNILERFSAQQFPDLHSELNLSSLELGDSALYFCASNTGLAGVEQFFGPGTRLTVL.

The gene calls are TRBV19 and TRBJ2-5; weak D call: TRBD2 (5 bases). The CDR3 totals 15 residues. V dropped 4 bases and J dropped 5 bases, with 17 bases sitting between them. CDR1 and CDR2 (germline): LNHDA, SQIVND (reference sequence). The CDR3, as DNA: TGTGCCAGTAGTAAAGCGGACCTCACCTCGGAGACCCAGTACTTC. It codes for CASSKADLTSETQYF.

The rearrangement uses TRBV6-2 or TRBV6-3 and TRBJ2-7; D not resolved. With 2 bases removed from V and 6 bases from J, the gap between germline ends came to 17 bases. There are 15 residues in the CDR3. Germline V lookup: CDR1 MNHEY, CDR2 SVGEGT. This CDR3 reads CASSYRVLGLSEQYF. CDR3 nucleotides: TGTGCCAGCAGTTACCGGGTCCTAGGCCTAAGCGAGCAGTACTTC.

This chain links TRBV19 with TRBJ2-5; TRBD2 is a possible D gene (5 bases). CDR3 length: 14 residues. Trimming took 0 bases from V and 5 from J, leaving 10 bases between them. The germline V gene has CDR1 LNHDA and CDR2 SQIVND (reference sequence). CDR3 loop: CASSIEGSGETQYF. CDR3 sequence (DNA): TGTGCCAGTAGTATAGAAGGGTCGGGGGAGACCCAGTACTTC.

V gene TRBV18 combines with J gene TRBJ2-3; tentative D call: TRBD1 (5 bases). The CDR3 runs to 15 residues. V was pared by 0 bases and J by 1 base, with 8 bases between. CDR1 is KGHSH, CDR2 LQKENI, per germline. The CDR3 sequence is CASSPPGVGTDTQYF. CDR3 in DNA: TGTGCCAGCTCACCACCAGGGGTGGGCACAGATACGCAGTATTTT.

The V and J genes are TRBV7-2 and TRBJ2-7, with 8 bases aligning to TRBD2. This CDR3 has 15 residues. The germline gives CDR1 SGHTA, CDR2 FQGNSA. With V trimmed by 3 bases and J by 0 bases, 4 bases remained unmatched. The CDR3 spells CASSFSGASSYEQYF. The CDR3 nucleotides read TGTGCCAGCAGCTTTAGCGGGGCAAGCTCCTACGAGCAGTACTTC.

The chain links TRBV18 to TRBJ2-7; D may be TRBD2 (6 bases). Trimming removed 2 bases from V and 4 bases from J, with 12 bases in between. The CDR3 totals 14 residues. Germline V gives CDR1 KGHSH, CDR2 LQKENI. CDR3 sequence reads: CASSPTEGRYEQYF. The CDR3 DNA is TGTGCCAGCTCACCAACGGAGGGACGGTACGAGCAGTACTTC.

V usage is TRBV12-5 and J usage is TRBJ2-7; 13 nucleotides align to TRBD2. V was pared by 5 bases and J by 2 bases, with 3 bases of the junction left unmatched. Germline CDR1 and CDR2: LGHNT and FRNRAP. This CDR3 has 15 residues. CDR3 bases: TGTGCTAGTGGTCTAGGACTAGCGGGGGCCTACGAGCAGTACTTC. Translation gives CASGLGLAGAYEQYF.

The chain is built from TRBV7-2 and TRBJ2-3; 10 positions agree with TRBD1. The germline CDR1 and CDR2 sequences are SGHTA and FQGNSA. J lost 2 bases, V lost 5 bases, and 7 bases had no gene match. The CDR3 sequence is 16 residues long. The CDR3 reads CASSRLTGGPTDTQYF. The CDR3 nucleotides read TGTGCCAGCAGCAGATTGACAGGGGGCCCCACAGATACGCAGTATTTT.

This chain links TRBV28 with TRBJ2-7, with D maybe TRBD1 (6 bases). Germline V lookup: CDR1 MDHEN, CDR2 SYDVKM. There are 15 residues in the CDR3. Trimming took off 5 bases at V and 0 bases at J, with 14 bases between the two ends. The CDR3 loop reads CASSPGGALSYEQYF. The CDR3 DNA is TGTGCCAGCAGTCCTGGGGGCGCTCTCTCCTACGAGCAGTACTTC.

The V gene is TRBV18, the J gene TRBJ1-1; maybe TRBD1 (6 bases). This CDR3 spans 16 amino acids. Germline CDR1 KGHSH, CDR2 LQKENI. V gave up 2 bases and J gave up 0 bases, with 13 bases separating them. The CDR3 bases are TGTGCCAGCTCACCAGAACAGGGTCAATTGAACACTGAAGCTTTCTTT. Protein product: CASSPEQGQLNTEAFF.

The chain is built from TRBV24-1 and TRBJ2-1, with 10 nucleotides matching TRBD1. The CDR3 has 15 amino acids. CDR1 KGHDR and CDR2 SFDVKD come from the germline V gene. Trimming at V came to 0 bases and at J to 9 bases, leaving 4 bases not matched to a gene. This CDR3 is CATSDLWDRGGEQFF. The CDR3 region has the DNA TGTGCCACCAGTGATTTGTGGGACAGGGGAGGTGAGCAGTTCTTC.

The chain employs TRBV27 and TRBJ2-7; perhaps TRBD2 as D (5 bases). Germline CDR1 reads MNHEY; CDR2 reads SMNVEV (reference sequence). Trimming shortened V by 0 bases and J by 4 bases, and 10 bases separated the two germline ends. The CDR3 loop spans 14 amino acids. The CDR3 spells CASSLSMGGYEQYF. CDR3 in DNA: TGTGCCAGCAGTTTATCGATGGGCGGGTACGAGCAGTACTTC.

V usage is TRBV30 and J usage is TRBJ2-5, with 7 bases fitting TRBD1. The CDR3 is 12 amino acids. Trimming at V came to 5 bases and at J to 2 bases, leaving 2 bases not matched to a gene. Germline-derived CDR1 and CDR2 are GTSNPN and SVGIG (reference sequence). The CDR3 reads CAWGQAQETQYF. CDR3 bases: TGTGCCTGGGGACAGGCTCAAGAGACCCAGTACTTC.

This rearrangement joins TRBV6-4 to TRBJ2-3, with 9 bases that match TRBD2. CDR3 length equals 15 residues. The ends lost 2 bases at V and 5 bases at J; junction bases unmatched: 5. Germline V gene lookup returns CDR1 MRHNA and CDR2 SNTAGT. For the CDR3, the DNA is TGTGCCAGCAGTGACGTGGCGGGAGGGCAAGATACGCAGTATTTT. It translates to CASSDVAGGQDTQYF.

This rearrangement joins TRBV29-1 to TRBJ2-3; TRBD2 is a possible D gene (6 bases). Trimming removed 0 bases at V and 2 bases at J, with 12 bases between. CDR1 is SQVTM and CDR2 is ANQGSEA in the germline V gene. CDR3 length: 15 amino acids. This chain's CDR3 is CSVEDQADYTDTQYF. The CDR3 DNA reads TGCAGCGTTGAAGATCAGGCGGACTACACAGATACGCAGTATTTT.

The chain joins TRBV7-6 to TRBJ1-3; 7 bases map to TRBD1. This CDR3 is 15 amino acids long. Trimming at V came to 4 bases and at J to 0 bases, leaving 3 bases not matched to a gene. The germline gives CDR1 SGHVS, CDR2 FNYEAQ. Here the CDR3 reads CASSSGQVSGNTIYF. The CDR3 DNA follows: TGTGCCAGCAGCTCTGGACAGGTCTCTGGAAACACCATATATTTT.

The genes are TRBV5-4 and TRBJ2-3; 10 bases match TRBD2. The CDR3 is 16 amino acids. With V trimmed by 1 base and J by 7 bases, 9 bases remained unmatched. Germline V gene sequence: CDR1 SGHNT, CDR2 YYREEE (reference sequence). CDR3 region: CASSLMEREGPYTQYF. CDR3 nucleotides: TGTGCCAGCAGCTTGATGGAGCGGGAGGGCCCATATACGCAGTATTTT.

The V call is TRBV5-1, the J call TRBJ1-4; D gene unclear. This CDR3 region has 16 residues. Germline values: CDR1 SGHRS, CDR2 YFSETQ. Trimming left V 0 bases short and J 8 bases short, with 17 bases between. The CDR3 region has the DNA TGCGCCAGCAGCTTGGGACTAAGGGAGACAAAGGAAAAACTGTTTTTT. As protein: CASSLGLRETKEKLFF.

The chain is built from TRBV18 and TRBJ1-2; 7 nucleotides agree with TRBD1. This CDR3 contains 14 residues. After removal of 3 bases from V and 1 base from J, the junction contained 2 bases not matched to a gene. Germline CDR1 reads KGHSH; CDR2 reads LQKENI. For the CDR3, the DNA is TGTGCCAGCTCACCCGGACAGGTTAACTATGGCTACACCTTC. Its protein is CASSPGQVNYGYTF.

V and J are TRBV9 and TRBJ2-3, with 8 bases matching TRBD2. The CDR3 loop spans 16 amino acids. Trimming removed 3 bases from V and 4 bases from J; junction bases left unmatched: 10. Germline assignment: CDR1 SGDLS and CDR2 YYNGEE. DNA of the CDR3: TGTGCCAGCAGCGAGATTGGCGGGAGGAGTGCAGATACGCAGTATTTT. This codes for CASSEIGGRSADTQYF. The whole variable domain, filled in from reference TRBV9 and TRBJ2-3, reads DSGVTQTPKHLITATGQRVTLRCSPRSGDLSVYWYQQSLDQGLQFLIQYYNGEERAKGNILERFSAQQFPDLHSELNLSSLELGDSALYFCASSEIGGRSADTQYFGPGTRLTVL.

The sample holds one count of this clone. This chain connects TRBV28 to TRBJ1-1; the D gene is possibly TRBD1 (5 bases). Trimming removed 7 bases at V and 1 base at J, with 13 bases between. Looked up from germline, CDR1 is MDHEN and CDR2 is SYDVKM. This CDR3 region has 14 residues. DNA of the CDR3: TGTGCCAGCACTTCTTGGACACCGAACACTGAAGCTTTCTTT. Protein product: CASTSWTPNTEAFF.

The chain has TRBV30 and TRBJ2-7; no reliable D call. V was cut by 2 bases and J by 4 bases, with 6 bases left in between. Germline V CDR1 and CDR2: GTSNPN, SVGIG (reference sequence). The CDR3 runs 11 residues. The CDR3 loop reads CAWSSLYEQYF. In DNA, the CDR3 is TGTGCCTGGAGTAGCCTTTACGAGCAGTACTTC.

The chain combines TRBV19 with TRBJ2-5; a possible D gene is TRBD2 (5 bases). V lost 2 bases and J 4 bases, leaving 11 bases between the germline ends. From germline, CDR1 is LNHDA and CDR2 SQIVND (reference sequence). CDR3 length: 14 residues. This CDR3 is CASSISGERETQYF. In DNA form, the CDR3 reads TGTGCCAGTAGTATATCTGGGGAGCGAGAGACCCAGTACTTC.

J is TRBJ2-1 and V is TRBV7-6; 8 positions agree with TRBD1. This CDR3 has 15 residues. CDR1 and CDR2 from the germline V gene are SGHVS and FNYEAQ. V was pared by 8 bases and J by 8 bases, with 14 bases of the junction left unmatched. The CDR3 loop reads CASSRGQGAGDEQFF. CDR3 nucleotide sequence: TGTGCCAGCTCGAGGGGGCAGGGGGCTGGAGATGAGCAGTTCTTC.

The chain recombines TRBV6-2 or TRBV6-3 with TRBJ1-1, with a possible D match to TRBD1 (6 bases). The V gene lost 0 bases and the J gene lost 5 bases, with 13 bases spanning the gap. Germline V gene lookup returns CDR1 MNHEY and CDR2 SVGEGT. The CDR3 has 15 amino acids. CDR3 sequence reads: CASSYSPTGWTEAFF. The CDR3 nucleotides are TGTGCCAGCAGTTACTCTCCGACAGGTTGGACTGAAGCTTTCTTT.

The rearrangement uses TRBV25-1 and TRBJ1-4, with a weak D call TRBD1 (5 bases). Germline CDR1 is MGHDK and CDR2 is SYGVNS. V was clipped by 5 bases and J by 6 bases, with 16 bases between them. This CDR3 is 15 amino acids long. CDR3 amino acids: CASSFGDLSDEKLFF. CDR3 DNA: TGTGCCAGCAGTTTTGGGGACTTGAGTGATGAAAAACTGTTTTTT. Full variable domain (missing parts from reference TRBV25-1 and TRBJ1-4): EADIYQTPRYLVIGTGKKITLECSQTMGHDKMYWYQQDPGMELHLIHYSYGVNSTEKGDLSSESTVSRIRTEHFPLTLESARPSHTSQYLCASSFGDLSDEKLFFGSGTQLSVL.

J is TRBJ2-3 and V is TRBV21-1; whether TRBD2, the table's D call, matches the DNA was not checked. TRBV21-1 is a pseudogene locus. This CDR3 contains 15 residues. This CDR3 reads CASSMRTSGTDTQYF. CDR3 sequence (DNA): TGTGCCAGCAGCATGCGGACTAGCGGGACAGATACGCAGTATTTT.